The sequence of this T cell receptor (beta chain) was determined in a study of CD8+CD57+ T cells in acquired aplastic anemia. On the study more broadly: Sorted CD4+ and CD8+ cells yielded DNA averaging approximately 3 ug.

Previously, flow cytometry had revealed CD8+CD57+ cell expansion in the patients chosen for sequencing. Genomic DNA, the template, was used for profiling of the TCR beta VDJ and CDR3. MiXCR, run by TCRdb on the reads, gives a single entry per CDR3 protein. The sample lists about 170,000 distinct CDR3 sequences, 47% occurring once. The CDR3 length is 14 residues. V gave up 0 bases and J gave up 6 bases; unmatched junction bases: 2. CDR1 and CDR2 from the germline V gene are SGHTA and FQGNSA. The sequence was obtained from a human donor with aplastic anemia. Source material: sorted CD4+, CD8+, or CD8+CD57+ T cells (not recorded which) from PBMCs. The rearrangement joins TRBV7-2 to TRBJ1-2; 9 bases line up with TRBD1. The DNA of the CDR3 is TGTGCCAGCAGCTTAGCCCGGACAGGGGATGGCTACACCTTC. Its protein product is CASSLARTGDGYTF.